A selection of T cell receptor beta chains follows, all from one sample in a study of regulatory T cells in long-lasting Graves disease. TCRdb passed the multiplex PCR reads through MiXCR, listing each CDR3 protein once. Among about 200,000 distinct CDR3 sequences listed, approximately 20% were seen once. This specimen was peripheral blood mononuclear cells (PBMCs), taken at new diagnosis, from a patient treated with antithyroid drugs. Receptor source: a female donor with Graves disease. CDR3s include the opening cysteine and the closing phenylalanine or tryptophan. D genes are given only for firm matches. Clone size is given for some rows only: seen once, a few or many times, or a class if the clone is expanded.

clone size	D gene	CDR3 length	V gene	J gene	CDR3 DNA	CDR3 protein
many	TRBD2	14	TRBV19	TRBJ2-3	TGTGCCAGTAGTACGGGACTAGACACAGATACGCAGTATTTT	CASSTGLDTDTQYF
many	NA	13	TRBV2	TRBJ1-1	TGTGCCAGCAGTGAGGACCTAGATAGATTAGCTTTCTTT	CASSEDLDRLAFF
many	NA	16	TRBV7-3	TRBJ2-3	TGTGCCAGCAGCTTAACGATATTAGCCAACACAGATACGCAGTATTTT	CASSLTILANTDTQYF
NA	TRBD2	15	TRBV7-9	TRBJ2-3	TGTGCCACCCAGTCCAGCGGGAGGGCCGGAGATACGCAGTATTTT	CATQSSGRAGDTQYF
few	TRBD1	14	TRBV18	TRBJ2-7	TGTGCCAGCTCATCGACAGGGGTGGCCTACGAGCAGTACTTC	CASSSTGVAYEQYF
many	NA	12	TRBV19	TRBJ2-7	TGTGCCAGTAGTATCGGGGGCTACGAGCAGTACTTC	CASSIGGYEQYF
many	NA	13	TRBV10-3	TRBJ1-2	TGTGCCATCACCGAAGGGGGGAACTATGGCTACACCTTC	CAITEGGNYGYTF
once	TRBD2	14	TRBV6-1	TRBJ2-7	TGTACCAGCAGCCTAGCGGGAGGACCCTACGAGCAGTACTTC	CTSSLAGGPYEQYF
few	TRBD1	15	TRBV20-1	TRBJ1-2	TGCAGTGCTAGAGCGTTGGGACAGGGGGACTATGGCTACACCTTC	CSARALGQGDYGYTF
many	NA	14	TRBV3-1	TRBJ2-4	TGTGCCAGCAGCCAAGATCTTGGAGGCAGCATTCAGTACTTC	CASSQDLGGSIQYF
many	TRBD2	14	TRBV11-3	TRBJ2-5	TGTGCCAGCAGCTCGGGACTAGCAGAAGAGACCCAGTACTTC	CASSSGLAEETQYF
many	TRBD1	15	TRBV19	TRBJ2-1	TGTGCCAGTAGGCCCGGGACAGGTGACTACAATGAGCAGTTCTTC	CASRPGTGDYNEQFF
NA	TRBD1	16	TRBV28	TRBJ2-5	TGTGCCAGCACACACCTAACCGGGACAGGGTTAGGAGAGGGCTACTTC	CASTHLTGTGLGEGYF
many	TRBD2	13	TRBV12-5	TRBJ2-7	TGTGCTACGCAGCGGGAGATGGCCTACGAGCAGTACTTC	CATQREMAYEQYF
many	NA	16	TRBV6-1	TRBJ2-1	TGTGCCAGCAGCGTACTGACCGGGAGTTGGTCCAATGAGCAGTTCTTC	CASSVLTGSWSNEQFF
many	TRBD2	17	TRBV7-3	TRBJ2-1	TGTGCCAGCAGCTCCTTAGGGCGGGGGGTCTCCTACAATGAGCAGTTCTTC	CASSSLGRGVSYNEQFF
many	NA	15	TRBV18	TRBJ2-5	TGTGCCAGCTCACCACCAGACAGCAACCAAGAGACCCAGTACTTC	CASSPPDSNQETQYF
few	TRBD1	17	TRBV9	TRBJ2-2	TGTGCCAGCAGCGACCGCAGACAGGGGGTAAACACCGGGGAGCTGTTTTTT	CASSDRRQGVNTGELFF
once	NA	15	TRBV6-4	TRBJ1-2	TGTGCCAGCAGTTATGGGGTGGCTACAGGGTATGGCTACACCTTC	CASSYGVATGYGYTF
NA	NA	13	TRBV10-3	TRBJ1-2	TGTGCCATCAGCCCCAGGACTGAGGATGGCTACACCTTC	CAISPRTEDGYTF
many	NA	14	TRBV9	TRBJ2-5	TGTGCCAGCAGCGTAATAGGGGTGGCGGAGACCCAGTACTTC	CASSVIGVAETQYF
many	NA	15	TRBV13	TRBJ1-1	TGTGCCAGCAGCTTACGAAGGGGTCAGGACACTGAAGCTTTCTTT	CASSLRRGQDTEAFF
many	NA	14	TRBV2	TRBJ1-2	TGTGCCAGCTCTTCGGGGGCTCTAGGATATGGCTACACCTTC	CASSSGALGYGYTF
many	NA	14	TRBV20-1	TRBJ1-1	TGCAGTGCCATTCACAGTCAGTGGGGCACTGAAGCTTTCTTT	CSAIHSQWGTEAFF
many	TRBD2	17	TRBV7-2	TRBJ2-7	TGTGCCAGCAGCCCGAGGACTAGCGGCGCCCTAGGCCGCGAGCAGTACTTC	CASSPRTSGALGREQYF
many	NA	16	TRBV27	TRBJ1-4	TGTGCCAGCAGTTTACTCTCCGGGGGCGGGTCTGAAAAACTGTTTTTT	CASSLLSGGGSEKLFF
many	NA	13	TRBV2	TRBJ1-1	TGTGCCAGCATGACACAAATCTACACTGAAGCTTTCTTT	CASMTQIYTEAFF
many	NA	13	TRBV24-1	TRBJ2-1	TGTGCCACCAGTGATCCGCACGTCAATGAGCAGTTCTTC	CATSDPHVNEQFF
many	NA	11	TRBV6-2/TRBV6-3	TRBJ2-1	TGTGCCAGCAGTTACGGGGGCGCGGAGTTCTTC	CASSYGGAEFF
many	TRBD2	14	TRBV20-1	TRBJ2-7	TGCAGTGCCGGAAAAGCGGGAGGGCCATACGAGCAGTACTTC	CSAGKAGGPYEQYF
few	NA	15	TRBV20-1	TRBJ2-5	TGCAGTGCTAGAGATTTAAACCGCCCAGACGGGACCCAGTACTTC	CSARDLNRPDGTQYF
NA	NA	13	TRBV9	TRBJ2-7	TGTGCCAGCAGCGAGGACCTCACATCCGAGCAGTACTTC	CASSEDLTSEQYF
NA	NA	15	TRBV7-3	TRBJ2-3	TGTGCCAGCAGCTTAAAACAGGGACACACAGATACGCAGTATTTT	CASSLKQGHTDTQYF
many	TRBD2	14	TRBV19	TRBJ2-1	TGTGCCAGTAGCCCAACTAGCGGGAGGGCCAAGCAGTTCTTC	CASSPTSGRAKQFF
many	TRBD1	13	TRBV6-4	TRBJ1-2	TGTGCCATCGGACAGGGAGAGGGCTATGGCTACACCTTC	CAIGQGEGYGYTF
NA	TRBD2	15	TRBV7-3	TRBJ2-2	TGTGCCAGCAGCTTGAGGACTAGCCCGGCCGGGGAGCTGTTTTTT	CASSLRTSPAGELFF
many	TRBD2	19	TRBV7-2	TRBJ2-7	TGTGCCAGCAGCTTGAAGGGCGCAGGACTAGCGGGACTCTCCTACGAGCAGTACTTC	CASSLKGAGLAGLSYEQYF
many	TRBD2	17	TRBV6-2/TRBV6-3	TRBJ2-3	TGTGCCAGCAGTTACTCGAACGTAGCGGGAGAATTAGATACGCAGTATTTT	CASSYSNVAGELDTQYF
many	TRBD1	17	TRBV20-1	TRBJ1-6	TGCAGTGCTAGAATGGGGGTTGAGGGGGCGGTTAATTCACCCCTCCACTTT	CSARMGVEGAVNSPLHF
NA	TRBD2	15	TRBV7-3	TRBJ2-5	TGTGCCAGCAGCCCGGAAGGGACTAGCAAAGAGACCCAGTACTTC	CASSPEGTSKETQYF
few	NA	13	TRBV6-2/TRBV6-3	TRBJ2-1	TGTGCCAGCAGTTACAACAACTACAATGAGCAGTTCTTC	CASSYNNYNEQFF
many	NA	19	TRBV11-1	TRBJ2-6	TGTGCCAGCAGCTTAGGTCGGTCACACCAGAGCTCTGGGGCCAACGTCCTGACTTTC	CASSLGRSHQSSGANVLTF
few	NA	13	TRBV19	TRBJ1-5	TGTGCCAGTAGTCCCAGGGTGGTTCAGCCCCAGCATTTT	CASSPRVVQPQHF
many	NA	14	TRBV6-5	TRBJ2-7	TGTGCCAGCAGTTACGTGGGGGAAGTGAACGAGCAGTACTTC	CASSYVGEVNEQYF
many	TRBD1	15	TRBV12-3/TRBV12-4	TRBJ2-1	TGTGCCAGCATTTCGACAGGGGACACCTACAATGAGCAGTTCTTC	CASISTGDTYNEQFF
many	TRBD2	16	TRBV9	TRBJ2-5	TGTGCCAGCAGCCCCAGACTAGCGGGAGCGGGCGAGACCCAGTACTTC	CASSPRLAGAGETQYF
many	NA	15	TRBV10-3	TRBJ2-3	TGTGCCATCAGTGAGTACGGGGCTAGCACAGATACGCAGTATTTT	CAISEYGASTDTQYF
many	NA	14	TRBV18	TRBJ1-1	TGTGCCAGCTCACCACCCTATAGGAACACTGAAGCTTTCTTT	CASSPPYRNTEAFF
many	NA	14	TRBV24-1	TRBJ2-5	TGTGCCAAGAGTGGCCTAGCCCCTCAAGAGACCCAGTACTTC	CAKSGLAPQETQYF
many	NA	16	TRBV18	TRBJ2-6	TGTGCCAGCTCACCACTTCAGGGTTCCGGGGCCAACGTCCTGACTTTC	CASSPLQGSGANVLTF
few	TRBD1	15	TRBV28	TRBJ1-2	TGTGCCAGCAGGCAGGGGGGAATTGTCCGCTATGGCTACACCTTC	CASRQGGIVRYGYTF
NA	NA	15	TRBV2	TRBJ1-5	TGTGCCAGCAGTGTCCAGGGAGGGTCTCGGCAGCCCCAGCATTTT	CASSVQGGSRQPQHF
many	NA	11	TRBV5-1	TRBJ2-7	TGCGCCAGCAGCTTGGCCTACGAGCAGTACTTC	CASSLAYEQYF
few	TRBD2	18	TRBV24-1	TRBJ2-1	TGTGCCACCAGTGACCCCAACGTGACTAGCGGGACGTCAGATGAGCAGTTCTTC	CATSDPNVTSGTSDEQFF
many	NA	15	TRBV7-9	TRBJ1-6	TGTGCCAGCAGCTTAGCGGCTGGGGACGGATCACCCCTCCACTTT	CASSLAAGDGSPLHF
many	NA	15	TRBV3-1	TRBJ2-7	TGTGCCAGCAGCTACCGGGACCCGGGGGAGAGCGAGCAGTACTTC	CASSYRDPGESEQYF
many	NA	15	TRBV28	TRBJ2-6	TGTGCCAGCAGTTCCCAGAGCTCTGGGGCCAACGTCCTGACTTTC	CASSSQSSGANVLTF
many	TRBD1	14	TRBV28	TRBJ1-2	TGTGCCAGCCTCCGACAGGGAGCTAACTATGGCTACACCTTC	CASLRQGANYGYTF